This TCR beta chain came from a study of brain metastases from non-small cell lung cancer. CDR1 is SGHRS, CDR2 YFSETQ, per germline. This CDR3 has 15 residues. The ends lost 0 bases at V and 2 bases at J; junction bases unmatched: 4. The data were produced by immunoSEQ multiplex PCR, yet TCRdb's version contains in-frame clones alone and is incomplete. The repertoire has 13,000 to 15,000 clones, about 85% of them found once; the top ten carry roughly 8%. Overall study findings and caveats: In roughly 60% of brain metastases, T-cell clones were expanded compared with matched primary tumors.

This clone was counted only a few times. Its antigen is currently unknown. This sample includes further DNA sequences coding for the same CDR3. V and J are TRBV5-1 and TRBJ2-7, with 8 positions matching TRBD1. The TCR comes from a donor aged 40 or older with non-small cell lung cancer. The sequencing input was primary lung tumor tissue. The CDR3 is CASSLGDRLTYEQYF. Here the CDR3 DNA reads TGCGCCAGCAGCTTGGGGGACAGGTTGACCTACGAGCAGTACTTC.